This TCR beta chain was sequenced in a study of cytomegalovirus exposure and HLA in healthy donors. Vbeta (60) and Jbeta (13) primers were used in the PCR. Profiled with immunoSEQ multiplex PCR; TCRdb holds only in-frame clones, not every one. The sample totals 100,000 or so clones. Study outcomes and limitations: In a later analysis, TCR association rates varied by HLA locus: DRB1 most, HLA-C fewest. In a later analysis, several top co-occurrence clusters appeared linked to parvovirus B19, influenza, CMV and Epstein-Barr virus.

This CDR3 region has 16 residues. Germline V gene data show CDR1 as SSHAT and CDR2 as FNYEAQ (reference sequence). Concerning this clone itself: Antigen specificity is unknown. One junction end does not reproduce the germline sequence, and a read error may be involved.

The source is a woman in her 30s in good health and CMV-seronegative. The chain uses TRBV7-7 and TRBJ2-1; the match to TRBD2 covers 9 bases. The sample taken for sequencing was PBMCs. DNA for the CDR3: TGTGCTAGCAGCTTACGTAGCGGGGGCCACTACAATGAGCAGTTCTTC. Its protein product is CASSLRSGGHYNEQFF.